This T cell receptor beta chain is drawn from a study of T cells in localized non-small cell lung cancer. Here immunoSEQ multiplex PCR was the method, and the copy in TCRdb shows in-frame clones only, minus some. The sample lists approximately 15,000 clones; approximately 89% were seen once. Trimming cost V 6 bases and J 0 bases; bases outside gene matches: 6. Looked up from germline, CDR1 is MNHEY and CDR2 is SMNVEV (reference sequence). CDR3 size: 16 residues. This chain uses TRBV27 with TRBJ1-1, with 11 bases lining up with TRBD1. The TCR sequence derives from a woman aged 35 to 69 with stage I lung adenocarcinoma. Specimen: peripheral blood, collected before any cancer treatment. DNA for the CDR3: TGTGCCAGCAGGCAGGACAGGGGGCCCGTGAACACTGAAGCTTTCTTT. Its protein is CASRQDRGPVNTEAFF.